The rows below give T cell receptor beta chains drawn from one sample of a study of cytomegalovirus exposure and HLA in healthy donors. Sequenced by immunoSEQ multiplex PCR; TCRdb stores in-frame clones only, minus some. The sample records under 120,000 clones, roughly 69% being singletons. The sequencing sample was made of PBMCs. These receptors all come from a man between 50 and 59 years old in good health and CMV-seropositive. The CDR3 runs from the conserved cysteine through the conserved F or W. A D gene is named only where the DNA matches it firmly. Clone size is not always given. Where it is, it says once, few, many or a class for expanded clones.

D: .
J: TRBJ2-2
size: .
V: TRBV9
CDR3: CASSVGSAGSPGELFF
DNA: TGTGCCAGCAGCGTAGGGTCTGCGGGGAGTCCCGGGGAGCTGTTTTTT

D: .
J: TRBJ2-5
size: .
V: TRBV19
CDR3: CASSSSSAYQETQYF
DNA: TGTGCCAGTAGCTCCTCTAGCGCGTACCAAGAGACCCAGTACTTC

D: .
J: TRBJ2-1
size: .
V: TRBV6-1
CDR3: CASTRTPYNEQFF
DNA: TGTGCCAGCACCCGGACTCCCTACAATGAGCAGTTCTTC

D: TRBD2
J: TRBJ2-4
size: .
V: TRBV30
CDR3: CACEAGAKNIQYF
DNA: TGTGCCTGTGAAGCGGGGGCCAAAAACATTCAGTACTTC

D: .
J: TRBJ1-1
size: .
V: TRBV5-1
CDR3: CASSRTARTEAFF
DNA: TGCGCCAGCAGCCGGACAGCCCGCACTGAAGCTTTCTTT

D: TRBD1
J: TRBJ2-3
size: .
V: TRBV2
CDR3: CASTPNGQGADTQYF
DNA: TGTGCCAGCACCCCGAACGGACAGGGGGCAGATACGCAGTATTTT

D: TRBD1
J: TRBJ1-2
size: .
V: TRBV18
CDR3: CASSPLGQGVPEGYTF
DNA: TGTGCCAGCTCACCATTAGGACAGGGGGTCCCCGAGGGCTACACCTTC

D: .
J: TRBJ1-2
size: .
V: TRBV5-1
CDR3: CASRKSLQESYGYTF
DNA: TGCGCCAGCAGGAAGTCCCTACAGGAGTCCTATGGCTACACCTTC

D: .
J: TRBJ2-3
size: .
V: TRBV18
CDR3: CASSPPPAKAQYF
DNA: TGTGCCAGCTCACCACCGCCAGCGAAGGCGCAGTATTTT

D: .
J: TRBJ1-5
size: .
V: TRBV18
CDR3: CASSPEANNQPQHF
DNA: TGTGCCAGCTCACCGGAGGCGAACAATCAGCCCCAGCATTTT

D: TRBD1
J: TRBJ2-7
size: .
V: TRBV5-4
CDR3: CASSVRDRGIGQYF
DNA: TGTGCCAGCAGCGTACGGGACAGAGGGATCGGGCAGTACTTC

D: .
J: TRBJ2-1
size: .
V: TRBV9
CDR3: CASSFTTRDEQFF
DNA: TGTGCCAGCAGCTTCACAACCCGGGATGAGCAGTTCTTC

D: .
J: TRBJ1-2
size: .
V: TRBV5-1
CDR3: CASSSDFTGWDGYTF
DNA: TGCGCCAGCAGCTCAGACTTCACAGGGTGGGATGGCTACACCTTC

D: .
J: TRBJ2-7
size: .
V: TRBV15
CDR3: CATSGDRGEQYF
DNA: TGTGCCACCAGCGGGGATAGGGGCGAGCAGTACTTC

D: TRBD2
J: TRBJ2-1
size: .
V: TRBV19
CDR3: CASRTSGGGTYNEQFF
DNA: TGTGCCAGCCGGACTAGCGGGGGGGGGACCTACAATGAGCAGTTCTTC

D: .
J: TRBJ2-5
size: .
V: TRBV2
CDR3: CASRKGLETQYF
DNA: TGTGCCAGCAGGAAGGGGTTGGAGACCCAGTACTTC

D: .
J: TRBJ2-4
size: few
V: TRBV21-1
CDR3: CASSNAGGRGIQYF
DNA: TGTGCCAGCAGCAACGCGGGAGGGCGGGGCATTCAGTACTTC

D: .
J: TRBJ1-4
size: .
V: TRBV27
CDR3: CASSLMGAGTNEKLFF
DNA: TGTGCCAGCAGTTTGATGGGGGCAGGAACTAATGAAAAACTGTTTTTT

D: .
J: TRBJ2-5
size: .
V: TRBV9
CDR3: CASSVGGGTWGETQYF
DNA: TGTGCCAGCAGCGTAGGAGGAGGGACTTGGGGGGAGACCCAGTACTTC

D: .
J: TRBJ2-7
size: .
V: TRBV2
CDR3: CASSIGPPGLTSYEQYF
DNA: TGTGCCAGCAGTATCGGACCTCCGGGACTGACCTCCTACGAGCAGTACTTC

D: .
J: TRBJ2-3
size: .
V: TRBV9
CDR3: CASSVDTAPSTDTQYF
DNA: TGTGCCAGCAGCGTAGATACTGCACCTAGCACAGATACGCAGTATTTT

D: TRBD1
J: TRBJ1-6
size: .
V: TRBV5-1
CDR3: CASSLVTRGQSPLHF
DNA: TGCGCCAGCAGCTTGGTTACCAGGGGGCAATCACCCCTCCACTTT

D: .
J: TRBJ2-4
size: .
V: TRBV5-6
CDR3: CASSLGQGPIQYF
DNA: TGTGCCAGCAGCCTCGGGCAGGGGCCCATTCAGTACTTC

D: TRBD1
J: TRBJ2-7
size: .
V: TRBV10-3
CDR3: CASGAGTEYEQYF
DNA: TGTGCCAGTGGAGCCGGGACAGAATACGAGCAGTACTTC

D: TRBD1
J: TRBJ1-5
size: .
V: TRBV19
CDR3: CASRADRGYGQPQHF
DNA: TGTGCCAGTAGGGCGGACAGGGGGTACGGTCAGCCCCAGCATTTT

D: .
J: TRBJ2-1
size: .
V: TRBV30
CDR3: CAWTLRGFYNEQFF
DNA: TGTGCCTGGACCCTGCGGGGTTTTTACAATGAGCAGTTCTTC

D: TRBD1
J: TRBJ1-2
size: once
V: TRBV5-1
CDR3: CASSQKPGQPYGYTF
DNA: TGCGCCAGCAGCCAGAAACCGGGACAGCCCTATGGCTACACCTTC

D: .
J: TRBJ2-2
size: few
V: TRBV6-5
CDR3: CASSPPGRGTGELFF
DNA: TGTGCCAGCAGCCCACCGGGCAGGGGCACCGGGGAGCTGTTTTTT

D: .
J: TRBJ2-2
size: .
V: TRBV4-1
CDR3: CASSGGRVDTGELFF
DNA: TGCGCCAGCAGCGGGGGCAGGGTGGACACCGGGGAGCTGTTTTTT

D: .
J: TRBJ1-2
size: few
V: TRBV7-2
CDR3: CASSFETNYGYTF
DNA: TGTGCCAGCAGCTTTGAGACTAACTATGGCTACACCTTC

D: .
J: TRBJ2-7
size: .
V: TRBV19
CDR3: CASSISNGNWYEQYF
DNA: TGTGCCAGTAGTATATCGAACGGGAACTGGTACGAGCAGTACTTC

D: .
J: TRBJ2-5
size: .
V: TRBV10-3
CDR3: CAISRDTLQETQYF
DNA: TGTGCCATCAGCCGGGACACCCTCCAAGAGACCCAGTACTTC

D: TRBD1
J: TRBJ2-1
size: .
V: TRBV2
CDR3: CASAVGAGGEQFF
DNA: TGTGCCAGCGCAGTTGGGGCAGGGGGTGAGCAGTTCTTC

D: .
J: TRBJ1-4
size: few
V: TRBV5-1
CDR3: CASSFYRSSTNEKLFF
DNA: TGCGCCAGCAGCTTCTACAGATCTTCAACTAATGAAAAACTGTTTTTT

D: TRBD1
J: TRBJ2-1
size: .
V: TRBV29-1
CDR3: CSVDRGEQFF
DNA: TGCAGCGTGGACAGGGGGGAGCAGTTCTTC

D: TRBD1
J: TRBJ2-1
size: .
V: TRBV2
CDR3: CASSRDRALGEQFF
DNA: TGTGCCAGCTCCAGGGACAGGGCACTCGGTGAGCAGTTCTTC

D: TRBD1
J: TRBJ1-1
size: .
V: TRBV5-1
CDR3: CASSSTGVDTEAFF
DNA: TGCGCCAGCAGCTCGACAGGGGTGGACACTGAAGCTTTCTTT

D: .
J: TRBJ1-5
size: .
V: TRBV19
CDR3: CASSPEDKWNQPQHF
DNA: TGTGCCAGTAGCCCTGAAGACAAATGGAATCAGCCCCAGCATTTT

D: .
J: TRBJ2-7
size: .
V: TRBV6-1
CDR3: CASSPGTNQYEQYF
DNA: TGTGCCAGCAGCCCCGGGACAAATCAATACGAGCAGTACTTC

D: .
J: TRBJ1-2
size: .
V: TRBV21-1
CDR3: CASSKEPQGGGYTF
DNA: TGTGCCAGCAGCAAAGAACCCCAGGGAGGCGGCTACACCTTC

D: .
J: TRBJ1-2
size: .
V: TRBV14
CDR3: CASSHLRGGGYTF
DNA: TGTGCCAGCAGCCACCTAAGGGGGGGTGGCTACACCTTC

D: TRBD2
J: TRBJ2-3
size: .
V: TRBV7-6
CDR3: CASSARTSQDTQYF
DNA: TGTGCCAGCAGCGCCCGGACTAGCCAAGATACGCAGTATTTT

D: .
J: TRBJ2-7
size: .
V: TRBV5-1
CDR3: CASPPASKSYEQYF
DNA: TGCGCCAGCCCTCCCGCCTCTAAAAGCTACGAGCAGTACTTC

D: TRBD1
J: TRBJ1-1
size: .
V: TRBV6-1
CDR3: CASSVQGQRPWNTEAFF
DNA: TGTGCCAGCAGTGTCCAGGGACAGAGGCCTTGGAACACTGAAGCTTTCTTT

D: TRBD2
J: TRBJ2-7
size: .
V: TRBV7-9
CDR3: CSSTRGGDRDEQYF
DNA: TGTTCCAGCACGCGGGGGGGGGATCGGGACGAGCAGTACTTC

D: TRBD1
J: TRBJ1-1
size: .
V: TRBV4-1
CDR3: CASSFGTGPLNTEAFF
DNA: TGCGCCAGCAGCTTCGGGACAGGGCCCCTGAACACTGAAGCTTTCTTT

D: .
J: TRBJ2-7
size: .
V: TRBV2
CDR3: CASSSVRSYEQYF
DNA: TGTGCCAGCAGTTCCGTGCGGTCCTACGAGCAGTACTTC

D: TRBD1
J: TRBJ2-2
size: few
V: TRBV7-6
CDR3: CASSSRGQTGELFF
DNA: TGTGCCAGCAGCTCGAGGGGGCAGACCGGGGAGCTGTTTTTT

D: .
J: TRBJ1-2
size: .
V: TRBV29-1
CDR3: CSVEGTGFYGYTF
DNA: TGCAGCGTTGAAGGGACGGGGTTCTATGGCTACACCTTC

D: TRBD1
J: TRBJ2-7
size: .
V: TRBV5-4
CDR3: CASKAGPMTGGSYEQYF
DNA: TGTGCCAGCAAGGCGGGTCCGATGACAGGGGGTTCCTACGAGCAGTACTTC

D: .
J: TRBJ2-2
size: .
V: TRBV12-2
CDR3: CASRCRQGVNTGELFF
DNA: TGTGCAAGTCGCTGCCGACAGGGGGTAAACACCGGGGAGCTGTTTTTT